The 13 T cell receptor beta chains below were found in one sample sequenced in a study of cytomegalovirus exposure and HLA in healthy donors. The PCR ran on 60 Vbeta and 13 Jbeta primers. Clones were read by immunoSEQ multiplex PCR, and TCRdb kept only the in-frame ones, dropping some. The sample lists about 60,000 clones; approximately 70% were seen once. The sequencing input was PBMCs. All receptors come from a woman aged 55-69 years in good health and CMV-seropositive.

This chain joins TRBV11-2 and TRBJ1-1; D is undetermined. Looked up from germline, CDR1 is SGHAT and CDR2 is FQNNGV. The V gene lost 1 base and the J gene lost 7 bases, with 7 bases spanning the gap. The CDR3 consists of 12 residues. This CDR3 reads CASSLGLSEAFF. Here the CDR3 DNA reads TGTGCCAGCAGCTTAGGCCTCAGTGAAGCTTTCTTT.

This rearrangement joins TRBV27 to TRBJ1-2; 11 bases map to TRBD1. The CDR3 consists of 14 residues. V was clipped by 7 bases and J by 1 base; unmatched bases: 2. In germline, CDR1 is MNHEY, CDR2 SMNVEV (reference sequence). The CDR3 sequence is CASTGQGVNYGYTF. The CDR3 DNA follows: TGTGCCAGCACGGGACAGGGGGTTAACTATGGCTACACCTTC.

The chain employs TRBV7-2 and TRBJ2-2; TRBD1 might be the D (6 bases). From germline, CDR1 is SGHTA and CDR2 FQGNSA. V lost 6 bases and J lost 7, with 15 bases in between. This CDR3 spans 14 amino acids. CDR3 DNA: TGTGCCAGCAGGCGTGCCGTGGACAGCGGGGAGCTGTTTTTT. Amino acid sequence: CASRRAVDSGELFF. Together with reference TRBV7-2 and TRBJ2-2, the CDR3 gives the full variable domain: GAGVSQSPSNKVTEKGKDVELRCDPISGHTALYWYRQSLGQGLEFLIYFQGNSAPDKSGLPSDRFSAERTGGSVSTLTIQRTQQEDSAVYLCASRRAVDSGELFFGEGSRLTVL.

The J gene is TRBJ1-5, the V gene TRBV9; perhaps TRBD1 as D (5 bases). CDR3 length: 15 amino acids. Deletions cut 4 bases from V and 2 bases from J, with 13 bases between. CDR1 SGDLS and CDR2 YYNGEE come from the germline V gene. Here the CDR3 DNA reads TGTGCCAGCAGCCGGGCCGGGGGTGGCAATCAGCCCCAGCATTTT. Encoded protein: CASSRAGGGNQPQHF.

This clone was seen a single time. Germline is not matched at one junction end, which may reflect a read error. This chain links TRBV30 with TRBJ2-7, with 8 bases identical to TRBD2. CDR3 length: 14 residues. CDR1 and CDR2 (germline): GTSNPN, SVGIG (reference sequence). For the CDR3, the DNA is TGTGCCTGGAACGCAGCGGGGGAACAGTACGCGCAGTACTTC. Translating it yields CAWNAAGEQYAQYF.

This chain uses TRBV7-2 with TRBJ2-3; weak D call: TRBD1 (5 bases). Germline V gene sequence: CDR1 SGHTA, CDR2 FQGNSA. This CDR3 region has 12 residues. Trimming stripped 1 base from V and 7 bases from J, with 6 bases between. Here the CDR3 DNA reads TGTGCCAGCAGCTTAGAGGGGAATACGCAGTATTTT. It specifies CASSLEGNTQYF.

V is TRBV6-6 and J is TRBJ1-4; 8 nucleotides line up with TRBD1. Trimming cost V 5 bases and J 5 bases; bases outside gene matches: 4. The germline V gene encodes CDR1 MNHNY and CDR2 SVGAGI (reference sequence). This CDR3 has 14 amino acids. CDR3 sequence: CASSQGALNEKLFF. The CDR3 bases are TGTGCCAGCAGTCAGGGGGCGCTGAATGAAAAACTGTTTTTT.

The chain employs TRBV7-6 and TRBJ2-1; 9 positions match TRBD2. Trimming cost V 5 bases and J 7 bases; bases outside gene matches: 9. CDR3 size: 15 residues. The germline V gene encodes CDR1 SGHVS and CDR2 FNYEAQ. CDR3 protein: CASSKAGLANNEQFF. The DNA of the CDR3 is TGTGCCAGCAGCAAGGCGGGACTAGCCAATAATGAGCAGTTCTTC.

The chain couples TRBV10-3 to TRBJ1-4; TRBD1 matches 7 bases. Germline V gene data show CDR1 as ENHRY and CDR2 as SYGVKD. J lost 3 bases, V lost 2 bases, and 9 bases had no gene match. The CDR3 loop spans 17 amino acids. The CDR3 protein is CAISEGGQTVSNEKLFF. CDR3 bases: TGTGCCATCAGTGAGGGGGGACAGACTGTCTCTAATGAAAAACTGTTTTTT.

The genes are TRBV15 and TRBJ2-3, with TRBD2 as a possible D gene (6 bases). With 0 bases removed from V and 1 base from J, the gap between germline ends came to 14 bases. CDR1 is LNHNV and CDR2 is YYDKDF in the germline V gene (reference sequence). CDR3 length: 17 amino acids. In DNA, the CDR3 is TGTGCCACCAGCAGAGATGCTCTGCGCGGGGGCACAGATACGCAGTATTTT. Its translation is CATSRDALRGGTDTQYF. The full variable domain, completed using reference TRBV15 and TRBJ2-3, is DAMVIQNPRYQVTQFGKPVTLSCSQTLNHNVMYWYQQKSSQAPKLLFHYYDKDFNNEADTPDNFQSRRPNTSFCFLDIRSPGLGDTAMYLCATSRDALRGGTDTQYFGPGTRLTVL.

The chain employs TRBV19 and TRBJ2-5; the D gene is possibly TRBD1 (6 bases). The CDR3 length is 13 residues. V was trimmed by 6 bases and J by 5 bases, leaving 13 bases between them. Germline V gene sequence: CDR1 LNHDA, CDR2 SQIVND (reference sequence). Here the CDR3 reads CASSGQTEETQYF. CDR3 nucleotides: TGTGCCAGTAGCGGACAGACCGAGGAGACCCAGTACTTC.

This clone was seen only a few times. V gene TRBV19 combines with J gene TRBJ2-6; 7 bases line up with TRBD1. CDR1 LNHDA and CDR2 SQIVND come from the germline V gene (reference sequence). V shed 5 bases and J 0 bases; nucleotides not matched to a gene: 10. CDR3 length: 18 residues. DNA for the CDR3: TGTGCCAGTAGTGCCTCAGGGGGATTTAGCTCTGGGGCCAACGTCCTGACTTTC. This translates into CASSASGGFSSGANVLTF.

The chain joins TRBV5-4 to TRBJ2-1; 7 nucleotides match TRBD1. With V trimmed by 4 bases and J by 7 bases, 11 bases remained unmatched. Looked up from germline, CDR1 is SGHNT and CDR2 is YYREEE (reference sequence). The CDR3 length is 15 residues. This CDR3 is CASSQATTGQNEQFF. The CDR3 DNA reads as TGTGCCAGCAGCCAGGCGACGACAGGGCAAAATGAGCAGTTCTTC. Drawing the rest from reference TRBV5-4 and TRBJ2-1, the complete variable domain is ETGVTQSPTHLIKTRGQQVTLRCSSQSGHNTVSWYQQALGQGPQFIFQYYREEENGRGNFPPRFSGLQFPNYSSELNVNALELDDSALYLCASSQATTGQNEQFFGPGTRLTVL.